The sequence of this T cell receptor beta chain was determined in a study of T cell responses to AZD1222 COVID-19 vaccine. Overall study context: The analysis combined second doses at about 4 or about 12 weeks.

To note about this clone: What it recognizes is unknown.

CDR1 is MNHEY and CDR2 is SMNVEV in the germline V gene (reference sequence). The CDR3 runs 15 residues. Unmatched junction bases numbered 11, after V lost 6 bases and J lost 6 bases. The study's findings and limits: Most donors were white British and more were female, and clonal diversity was possibly underestimated. Receipt of two AZD1222 doses was followed by a rise in Spike-specific TCR breadth and depth. In the spike-specific TCR repertoire, nearly half reportedly target unmutated variant regions.

The method was immunoSEQ multiplex PCR; TCRdb's version includes in-frame clones alone and lacks a portion of them. The table has around 100,000 clones, around 90% seen once. The TCR was taken from an adult in good health. This sequence joins TRBV27 and TRBJ2-1; 7 nucleotides line up with TRBD2. Sequencing used peripheral blood, obtained on day 0 of AZD1222 vaccination. The CDR3 here is CASSLAAAGVNEQFF. For the CDR3, the DNA is TGTGCCAGCAGCCTAGCCGCCGCGGGGGTCAATGAGCAGTTCTTC.